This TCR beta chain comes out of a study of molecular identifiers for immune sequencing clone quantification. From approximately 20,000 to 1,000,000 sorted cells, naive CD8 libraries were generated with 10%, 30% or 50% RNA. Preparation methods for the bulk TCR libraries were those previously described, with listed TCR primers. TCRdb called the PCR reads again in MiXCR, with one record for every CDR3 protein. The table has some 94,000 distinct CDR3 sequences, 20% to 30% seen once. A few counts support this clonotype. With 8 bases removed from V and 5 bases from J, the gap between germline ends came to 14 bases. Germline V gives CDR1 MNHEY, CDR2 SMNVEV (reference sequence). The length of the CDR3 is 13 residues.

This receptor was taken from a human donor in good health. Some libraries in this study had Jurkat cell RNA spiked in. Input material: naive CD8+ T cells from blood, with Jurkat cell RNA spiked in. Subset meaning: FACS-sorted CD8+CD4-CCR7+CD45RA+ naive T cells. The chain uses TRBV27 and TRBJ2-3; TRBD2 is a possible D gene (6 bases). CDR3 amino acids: CASQGGGVDTQYF. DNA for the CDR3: TGTGCCAGCCAAGGAGGAGGGGTAGATACGCAGTATTTT.